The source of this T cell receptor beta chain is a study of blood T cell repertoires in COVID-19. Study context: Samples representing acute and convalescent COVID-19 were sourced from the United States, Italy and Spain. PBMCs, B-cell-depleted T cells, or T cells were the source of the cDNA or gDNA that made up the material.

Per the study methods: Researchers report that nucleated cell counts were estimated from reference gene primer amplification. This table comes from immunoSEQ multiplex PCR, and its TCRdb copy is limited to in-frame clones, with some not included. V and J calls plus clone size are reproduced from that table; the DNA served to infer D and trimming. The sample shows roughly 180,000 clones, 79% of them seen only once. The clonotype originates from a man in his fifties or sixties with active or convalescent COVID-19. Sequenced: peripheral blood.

The CDR3 DNA reads as TGTGCCAGCAGCTTAACGGAGGCGACCGGGGAGCTGTTTTTT. Amino acid sequence: CASSLTEATGELFF. The chain employs TRBV7-3 and TRBJ2-2, with D tentatively TRBD2 (5 bases). The CDR3 is 14 residues long. With 0 bases removed from V and 5 bases from J, the gap between germline ends came to 7 bases. Germline V gene sequence: CDR1 SGHTA, CDR2 FQGTGA.